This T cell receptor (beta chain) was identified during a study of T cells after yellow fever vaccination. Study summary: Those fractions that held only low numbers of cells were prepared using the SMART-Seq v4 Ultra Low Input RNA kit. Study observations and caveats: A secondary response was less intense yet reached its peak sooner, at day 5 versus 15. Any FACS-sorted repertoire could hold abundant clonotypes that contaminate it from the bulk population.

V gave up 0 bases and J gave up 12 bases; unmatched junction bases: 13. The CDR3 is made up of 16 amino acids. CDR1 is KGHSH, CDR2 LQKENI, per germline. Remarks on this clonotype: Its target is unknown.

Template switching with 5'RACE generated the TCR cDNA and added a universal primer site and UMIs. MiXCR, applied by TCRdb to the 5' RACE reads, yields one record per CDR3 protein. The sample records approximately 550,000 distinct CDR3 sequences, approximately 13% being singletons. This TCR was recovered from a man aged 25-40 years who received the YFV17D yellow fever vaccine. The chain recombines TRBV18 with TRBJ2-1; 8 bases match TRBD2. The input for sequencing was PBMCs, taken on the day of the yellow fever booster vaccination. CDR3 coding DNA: TGTGCCAGCTCACCACCGACCAGCGGGAGTAGCTTGGGGCAGTTCTTC. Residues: CASSPPTSGSSLGQFF.